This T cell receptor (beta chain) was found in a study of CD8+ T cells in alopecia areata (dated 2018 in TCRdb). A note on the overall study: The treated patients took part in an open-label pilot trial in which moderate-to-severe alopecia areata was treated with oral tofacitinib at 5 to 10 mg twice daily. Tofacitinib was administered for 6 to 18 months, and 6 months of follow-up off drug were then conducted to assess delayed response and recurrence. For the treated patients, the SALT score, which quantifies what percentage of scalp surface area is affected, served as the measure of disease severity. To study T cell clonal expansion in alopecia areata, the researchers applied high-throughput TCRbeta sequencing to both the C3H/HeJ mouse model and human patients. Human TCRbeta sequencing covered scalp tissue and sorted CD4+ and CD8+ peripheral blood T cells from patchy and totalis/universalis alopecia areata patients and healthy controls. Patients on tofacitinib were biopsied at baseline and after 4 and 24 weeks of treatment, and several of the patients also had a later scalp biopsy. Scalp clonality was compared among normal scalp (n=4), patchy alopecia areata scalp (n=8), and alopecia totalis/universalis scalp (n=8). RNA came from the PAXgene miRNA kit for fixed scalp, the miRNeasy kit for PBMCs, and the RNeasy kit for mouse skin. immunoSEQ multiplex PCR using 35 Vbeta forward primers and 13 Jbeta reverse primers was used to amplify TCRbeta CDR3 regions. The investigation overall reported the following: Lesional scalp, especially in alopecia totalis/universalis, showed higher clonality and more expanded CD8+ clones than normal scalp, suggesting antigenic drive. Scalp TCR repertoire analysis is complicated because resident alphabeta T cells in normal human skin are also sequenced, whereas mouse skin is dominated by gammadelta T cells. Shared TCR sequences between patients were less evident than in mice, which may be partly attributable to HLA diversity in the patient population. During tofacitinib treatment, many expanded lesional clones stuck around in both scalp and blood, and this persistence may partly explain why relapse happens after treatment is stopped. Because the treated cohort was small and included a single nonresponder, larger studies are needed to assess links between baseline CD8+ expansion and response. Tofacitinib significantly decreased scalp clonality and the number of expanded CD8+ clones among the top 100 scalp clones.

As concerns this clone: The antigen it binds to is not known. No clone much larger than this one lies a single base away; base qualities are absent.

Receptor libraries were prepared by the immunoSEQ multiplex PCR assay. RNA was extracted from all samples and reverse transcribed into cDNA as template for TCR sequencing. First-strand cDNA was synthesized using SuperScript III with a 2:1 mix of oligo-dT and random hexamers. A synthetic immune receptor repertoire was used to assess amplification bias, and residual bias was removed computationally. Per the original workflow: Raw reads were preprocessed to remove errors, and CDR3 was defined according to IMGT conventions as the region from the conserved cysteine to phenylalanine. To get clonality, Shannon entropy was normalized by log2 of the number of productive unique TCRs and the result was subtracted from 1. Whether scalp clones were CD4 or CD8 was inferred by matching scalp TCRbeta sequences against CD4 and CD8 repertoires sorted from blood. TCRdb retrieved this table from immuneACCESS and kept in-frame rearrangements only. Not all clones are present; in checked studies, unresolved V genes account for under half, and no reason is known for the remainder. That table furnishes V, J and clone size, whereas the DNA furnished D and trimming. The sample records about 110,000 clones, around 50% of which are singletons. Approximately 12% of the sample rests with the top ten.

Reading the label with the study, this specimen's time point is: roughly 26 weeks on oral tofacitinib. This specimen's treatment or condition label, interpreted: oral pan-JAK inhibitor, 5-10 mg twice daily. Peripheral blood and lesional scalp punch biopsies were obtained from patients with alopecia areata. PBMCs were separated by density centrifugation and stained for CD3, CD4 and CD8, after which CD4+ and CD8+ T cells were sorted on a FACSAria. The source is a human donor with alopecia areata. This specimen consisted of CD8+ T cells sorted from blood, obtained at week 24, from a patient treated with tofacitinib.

In nucleotide form, the sequence is TGTGCCTGGAGTGTAATGGACGGGGCCTACGAGCAGTACTTC. Its coded protein is CAWSVMDGAYEQYF. In this chain, TRBV30 is recombined with TRBJ2-7; a tentative D match to TRBD2 spans 5 bases. The CDR3 goes from the cysteine to the phenylalanine over 14 residues. CDR3 DNA is the only sequence kept; it has 42 bases, read in frame from the first base. Cut back by 0 bases and 2 bases, the V and J ends lie 11 bases apart. Per the germline V gene (reference sequence), GTSNPN is the CDR1 and SVGIG is the CDR2.